The subject of this entry is one T cell receptor beta chain. With 0 bases clipped from V and 3 bases from J, the junction kept 4 bases outside the gene matches. The germline V gene has CDR1 SGDLS and CDR2 YYNGEE. This CDR3 contains 15 residues. This sample is part of a study of T cells after yellow fever vaccination. TCRdb re-called the 5' RACE reads with MiXCR, one entry per CDR3 protein. The table shows about 320,000 distinct CDR3 sequences, with approximately 4.3% occurring only once. The sequence derives from a man aged 18 to 35 who received the YFV17D yellow fever vaccine. The V call is TRBV9, the J call TRBJ2-3, with 7 bases lining up with TRBD2. This specimen consisted of PBMCs, obtained 15 days after the yellow fever booster vaccination. CDR3 sequence reads: CASSVGGLRTDTQYF. The DNA of the CDR3 is TGTGCCAGCAGCGTAGGGGGACTAAGGACAGATACGCAGTATTTT.